This T cell receptor beta chain was captured by sequencing in a study of T cells of healthy individuals. MiXCR, applied by TCRdb to the 5' RACE reads, yields one record per CDR3 protein. The sample lists around 53,000 distinct CDR3 sequences, roughly 14% occurring once. Trimming took 4 bases from V and 1 from J; bases not matched to a gene: 12. CDR1 and CDR2 from the germline V gene are SGHTA and FQGNSA. CDR3 length equals 17 residues. There are a few counts of this clonotype. This TCR was sampled from a human donor in good health. The chain employs TRBV7-2 and TRBJ1-1, with 7 bases lining up with TRBD1. CDR3 region: CASSSTGWSPGNTEAFF. Written as DNA, the CDR3 is TGTGCCAGCAGCTCGACAGGGTGGTCGCCGGGGAACACTGAAGCTTTCTTT.